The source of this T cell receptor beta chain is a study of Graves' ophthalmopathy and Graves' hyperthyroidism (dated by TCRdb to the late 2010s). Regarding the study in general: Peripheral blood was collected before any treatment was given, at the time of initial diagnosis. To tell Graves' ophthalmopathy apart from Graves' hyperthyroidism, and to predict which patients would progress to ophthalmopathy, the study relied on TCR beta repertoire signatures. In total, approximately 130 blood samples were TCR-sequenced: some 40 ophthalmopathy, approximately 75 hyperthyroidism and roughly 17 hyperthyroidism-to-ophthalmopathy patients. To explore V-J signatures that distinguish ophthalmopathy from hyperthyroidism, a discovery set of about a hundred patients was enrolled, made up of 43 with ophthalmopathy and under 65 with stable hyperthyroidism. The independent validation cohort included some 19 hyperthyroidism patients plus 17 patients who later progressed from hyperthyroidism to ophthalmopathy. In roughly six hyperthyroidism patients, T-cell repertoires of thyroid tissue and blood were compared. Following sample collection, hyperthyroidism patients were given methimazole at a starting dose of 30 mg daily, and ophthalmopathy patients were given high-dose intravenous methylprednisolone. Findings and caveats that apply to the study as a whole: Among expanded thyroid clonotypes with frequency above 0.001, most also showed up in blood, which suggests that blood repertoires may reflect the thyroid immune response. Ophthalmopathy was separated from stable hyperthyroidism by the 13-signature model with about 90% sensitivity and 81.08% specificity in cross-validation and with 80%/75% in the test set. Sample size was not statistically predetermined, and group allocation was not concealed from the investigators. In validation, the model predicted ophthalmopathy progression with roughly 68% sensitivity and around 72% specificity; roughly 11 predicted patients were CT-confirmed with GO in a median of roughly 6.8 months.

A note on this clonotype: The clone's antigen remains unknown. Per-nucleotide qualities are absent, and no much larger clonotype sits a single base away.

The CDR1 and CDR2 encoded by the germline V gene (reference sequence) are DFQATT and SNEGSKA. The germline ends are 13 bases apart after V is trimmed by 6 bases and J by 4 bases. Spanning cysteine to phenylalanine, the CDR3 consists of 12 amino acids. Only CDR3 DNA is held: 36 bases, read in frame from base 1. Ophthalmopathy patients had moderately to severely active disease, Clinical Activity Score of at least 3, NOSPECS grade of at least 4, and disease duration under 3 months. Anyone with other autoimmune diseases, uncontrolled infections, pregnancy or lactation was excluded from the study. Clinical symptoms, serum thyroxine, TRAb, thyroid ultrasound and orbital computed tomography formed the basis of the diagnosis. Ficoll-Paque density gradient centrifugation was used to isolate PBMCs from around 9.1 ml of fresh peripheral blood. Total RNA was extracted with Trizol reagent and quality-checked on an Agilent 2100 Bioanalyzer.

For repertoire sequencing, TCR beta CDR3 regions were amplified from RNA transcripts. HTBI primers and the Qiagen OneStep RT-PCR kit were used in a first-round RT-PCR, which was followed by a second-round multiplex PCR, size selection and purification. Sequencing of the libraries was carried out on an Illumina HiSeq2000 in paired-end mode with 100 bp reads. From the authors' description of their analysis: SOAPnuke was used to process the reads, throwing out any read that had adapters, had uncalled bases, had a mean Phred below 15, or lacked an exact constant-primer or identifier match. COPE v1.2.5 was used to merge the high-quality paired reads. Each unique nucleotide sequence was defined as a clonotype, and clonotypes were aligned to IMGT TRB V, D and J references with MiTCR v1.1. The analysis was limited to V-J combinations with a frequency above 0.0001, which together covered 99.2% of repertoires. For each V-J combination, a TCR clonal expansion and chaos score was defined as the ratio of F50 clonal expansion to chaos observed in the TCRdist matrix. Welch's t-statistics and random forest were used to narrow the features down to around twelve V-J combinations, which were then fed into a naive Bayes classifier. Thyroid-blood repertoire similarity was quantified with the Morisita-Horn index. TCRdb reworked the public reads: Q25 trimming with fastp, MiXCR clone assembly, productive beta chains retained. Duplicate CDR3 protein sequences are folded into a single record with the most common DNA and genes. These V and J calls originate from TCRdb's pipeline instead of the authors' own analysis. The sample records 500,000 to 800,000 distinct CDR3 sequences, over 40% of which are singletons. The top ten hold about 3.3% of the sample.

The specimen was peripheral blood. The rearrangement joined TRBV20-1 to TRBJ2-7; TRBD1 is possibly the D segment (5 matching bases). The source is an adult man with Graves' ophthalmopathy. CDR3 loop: CSAAKGRYEQYF. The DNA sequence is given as TGCAGTGCAGCAAAGGGGCGGTACGAGCAGTACTTC.